This T cell receptor beta chain was sequenced in a study of T-cell reconstitution after alpha-beta-depleted transplantation in children. General study findings and limits: Surviving recipient T cells and thymic progenitors accounted for the high day-60 TCRbeta diversity observed in some patients. Expanded graft clones numbering several hundred reportedly gave rise to alpha-beta T cells about two months after transplant. Newly produced T cells mostly accounted for T-cell counts and diversity one year post-transplant.

Unique molecular identifiers tagged the TCRbeta library. TCRdb recomputed calls from the PCR reads with MiXCR, one row per CDR3 protein. The sample holds around 500,000 distinct CDR3 sequences, 23% seen once. Germline CDR1 is MNHEY and CDR2 is SMNVEV (reference sequence). The CDR3 is 15 amino acids. V was cut by 5 bases and J by 4 bases, with 15 bases left in between. This clonotype came up a few times. What it binds is unknown. This rearrangement joins TRBV27 to TRBJ2-1, with a weak D call TRBD2 (6 bases). The sequence was collected from a boy less than two years old who had a stem cell transplant for acute myeloid leukemia, so the T cells may come from the graft donor. The specimen comprised PBMCs, mostly from graft donor cells, sampled 360 days after TCRalphabeta/CD19-depleted stem cell transplant. This chain's CDR3 is CASSQSRGRYNEQFF. The CDR3 nucleotides are TGTGCCAGCAGTCAATCCCGGGGGAGGTACAATGAGCAGTTCTTC.